A selection of T cell receptor beta chains follows, all from one sample in a study of vaccination effects on CD4 cells after COVID-19. The protocol was immunoSEQ multiplex PCR, while the TCRdb copy is restricted to in-frame clones and leaves out a portion. The table has approximately 74,000 clones, around 77% seen once; the top ten hold 0.85% to 1.3%. These receptors' antigens are unknown. The sequencing used CD4+ T cells from PBMCs cultured with HCoV-OC43 spike peptides, collected after COVID-19 vaccination. The receptors originated from a human donor who received a COVID-19 vaccine. Both conserved end residues are part of each CDR3. The D gene is left open where the match is weak. Size is stated for part of the rows, as once, few or many counts, or as a class when the clone is expanded.

TRBJ2-5	TRBV11-2	once	-	CASSPTPGSRVETQYF	TGTGCCAGCAGCCCGACCCCAGGGTCCCGGGTGGAGACCCAGTACTTC
TRBJ2-5	TRBV7-3	-	-	CASSLRELGTQYF	TGTGCCAGCAGCTTACGAGAGCTCGGGACCCAGTACTTC
TRBJ2-4	TRBV2	-	TRBD1	CANSGTGGGNIQYF	TGTGCCAATTCCGGGACAGGGGGGGGAAACATTCAGTACTTC
TRBJ2-6	TRBV9	few	-	CASSVPGANVLTF	TGTGCCAGCAGCGTCCCTGGGGCCAACGTCCTGACTTTC
TRBJ2-5	TRBV6-5	-	-	CASMRGQETQYF	TGTGCCAGCATGAGGGGGCAAGAGACCCAGTACTTC
TRBJ2-1	TRBV6-2/TRBV6-3	-	TRBD2	CASSQLTSGGPGLDEQFF	TGTGCCAGCAGTCAACTGACTAGCGGGGGGCCTGGTTTGGATGAGCAGTTCTTC
TRBJ2-1	TRBV19	-	TRBD2	CASSTPPGLAGVINEQFF	TGTGCCAGTAGTACCCCTCCCGGACTAGCGGGGGTGATCAATGAGCAGTTCTTC
TRBJ1-1	TRBV25-1	-	-	CASNRNTEAFF	TGTGCCAGCAACCGGAACACTGAAGCTTTCTTT
TRBJ2-5	TRBV9	-	-	CASSQGFETQYF	TGTGCCAGCAGCCAGGGGTTCGAGACCCAGTACTTC
TRBJ1-1	TRBV19	-	-	CASSIYTMNTEAFF	TGTGCCAGTAGTATCTATACGATGAACACTGAAGCTTTCTTT
TRBJ2-5	TRBV6-2/TRBV6-3	-	TRBD1	CASRPTGVGETQYF	TGTGCCAGCAGACCTACAGGGGTAGGAGAGACCCAGTACTTC
TRBJ2-5	TRBV11-3	-	-	CASSLAETQYF	TGTGCCAGCAGCTTAGCGGAGACCCAGTACTTC
TRBJ2-5	TRBV5-1	-	-	CASSDPGSAETQYF	TGCGCCAGCAGCGACCCTGGCAGTGCGGAGACCCAGTACTTC
TRBJ1-5	TRBV18	-	-	CASSPGGGHSQPQHF	TGTGCCAGCTCACCAGGAGGCGGCCATAGTCAGCCCCAGCATTTT
TRBJ1-6	TRBV21-1	-	-	CASSKRAYNSPLHF	TGTGCCAGCAGCAAAAGGGCCTATAATTCACCCCTCCACTTT
TRBJ2-5	TRBV5-8	-	TRBD1	CASSPGTGDVTQYF	TGTGCCAGCAGTCCCGGGACAGGGGATGTGACCCAGTACTTC
TRBJ1-3	TRBV15	-	-	CATSREGLSGAIYF	TGTGCCACCAGCAGAGAGGGGCTCTCTGGAGCCATATATTTT
TRBJ1-3	TRBV7-9	-	-	CASSSPRGGRSGNTIYF	TGTGCCAGCAGCTCCCCTCGGGGGGGCCGCTCTGGAAACACCATATATTTT
TRBJ2-3	TRBV5-1	once	-	CASSLGMVRGFGTDTQYF	TGCGCCAGCAGCTTGGGGATGGTCCGGGGGTTTGGCACAGATACGCAGTATTTT